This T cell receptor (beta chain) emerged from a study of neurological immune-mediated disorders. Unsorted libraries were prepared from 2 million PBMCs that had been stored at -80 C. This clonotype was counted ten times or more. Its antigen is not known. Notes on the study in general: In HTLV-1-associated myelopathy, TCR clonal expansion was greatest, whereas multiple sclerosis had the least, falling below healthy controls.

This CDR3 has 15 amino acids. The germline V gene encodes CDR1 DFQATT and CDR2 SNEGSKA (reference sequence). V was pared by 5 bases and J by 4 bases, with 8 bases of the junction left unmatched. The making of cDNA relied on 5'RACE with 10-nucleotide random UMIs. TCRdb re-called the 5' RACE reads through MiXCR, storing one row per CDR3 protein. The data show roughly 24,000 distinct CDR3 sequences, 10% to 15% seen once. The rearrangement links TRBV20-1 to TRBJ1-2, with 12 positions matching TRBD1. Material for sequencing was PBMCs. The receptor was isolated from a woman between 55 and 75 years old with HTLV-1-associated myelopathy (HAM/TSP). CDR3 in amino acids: CSAPGTGGRGYGYTF. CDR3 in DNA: TGCAGTGCTCCCGGGACAGGGGGCAGGGGCTATGGCTACACCTTC.